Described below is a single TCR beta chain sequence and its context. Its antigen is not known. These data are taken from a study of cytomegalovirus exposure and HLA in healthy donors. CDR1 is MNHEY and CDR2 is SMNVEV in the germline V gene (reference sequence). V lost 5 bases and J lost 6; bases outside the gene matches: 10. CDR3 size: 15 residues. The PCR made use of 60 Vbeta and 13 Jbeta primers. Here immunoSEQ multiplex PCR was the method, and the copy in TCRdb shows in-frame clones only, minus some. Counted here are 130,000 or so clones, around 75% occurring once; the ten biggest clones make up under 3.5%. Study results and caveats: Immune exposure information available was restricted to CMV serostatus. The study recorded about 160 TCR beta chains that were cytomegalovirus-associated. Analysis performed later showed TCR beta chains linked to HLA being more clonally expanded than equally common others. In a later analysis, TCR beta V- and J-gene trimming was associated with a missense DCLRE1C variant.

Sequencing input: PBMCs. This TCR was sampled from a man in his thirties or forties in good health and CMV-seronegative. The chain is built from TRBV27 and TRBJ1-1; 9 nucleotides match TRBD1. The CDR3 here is CASSQLQGARAEAFF. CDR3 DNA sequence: TGTGCCAGCAGTCAATTACAGGGGGCCCGGGCTGAAGCTTTCTTT.